The next 7 T cell receptor beta chains were all read from a single sample in a study of T cell responses to AZD1222 COVID-19 vaccine. The data were produced by immunoSEQ multiplex PCR, yet TCRdb's version contains in-frame clones alone and is incomplete. The table lists 100,000 to 150,000 clones, around 92% of them singletons, with less than 4.5% in the top ten. The source was peripheral blood, collected on day 0 of AZD1222 vaccination. The receptors here all came from an adult in good health.

Here the CDR3 reads CASSPGGAEAFF. The CDR3 nucleotides read TGTGCCAGCAGCCCCGGGGGGGCTGAAGCTTTCTTT. This sequence joins TRBV14 and TRBJ1-1, with D perhaps TRBD1 (5 bases). The V gene lost 4 bases and the J gene lost 6 bases, with 9 bases spanning the gap. The CDR3 is made up of 12 amino acids. Germline V lookup: CDR1 SGHDN, CDR2 FVKESK. Using reference TRBV14 and TRBJ1-1 for the parts outside the CDR3, the full variable domain is EAGVTQFPSHSVIEKGQTVTLRCDPISGHDNLYWYRRVMGKEIKFLLHFVKESKQDESGMPNNRFLAERTGGTYSTLKVQPAELEDSGVYFCASSPGGAEAFFGQGTRLTVV.

The rearrangement uses TRBV30 and TRBJ2-1; 10 positions match TRBD1. V was clipped by 3 bases and J by 2 bases; unmatched bases: 4. This CDR3 is built from 15 residues. CDR1 is GTSNPN and CDR2 is SVGIG in the germline V gene (reference sequence). This CDR3 reads CAWRRGTGAYNEQFF. In DNA form, the CDR3 reads TGTGCCTGGAGGAGAGGGACAGGGGCCTACAATGAGCAGTTCTTC. Drawing the rest from reference TRBV30 and TRBJ2-1, the complete variable domain is SQTIHQWPATLVQPVGSPLSLECTVEGTSNPNLYWYRQAAGRGLQLLFYSVGIGQISSEVPQNLSASRPQDRQFILSSKKLLLSDSGFYLCAWRRGTGAYNEQFFGPGTRLTVL.

V gene TRBV9 combines with J gene TRBJ1-6, with D perhaps TRBD1 (6 bases). CDR1 SGDLS and CDR2 YYNGEE come from the germline V gene. The CDR3 length is 17 residues. Trimming left V 0 bases short and J 5 bases short, with 15 bases between. CDR3 DNA sequence: TGTGCCAGCAGCGTAGCTACCGGGGGGGGCGATAATTCACCCCTCCACTTT. This encodes CASSVATGGGDNSPLHF.

The chain employs TRBV6-5 and TRBJ2-7; 8 nucleotides match TRBD1. This CDR3 is 14 amino acids long. J lost 3 bases, V lost 7 bases, and 8 bases had no gene match. Germline V lookup: CDR1 MNHEY, CDR2 SVGAGI. CDR3 sequence (DNA): TGTGCCAGCATAGACAGGGGCAGTGTCTACGAGCAGTACTTC. Translation: CASIDRGSVYEQYF.

The rearrangement joins TRBV5-1 to TRBJ2-6; D perhaps matches TRBD1 (6 bases). Trimming stripped 4 bases from V and 0 bases from J, with 8 bases between. This CDR3 has 15 residues. Per germline, CDR1 SGHRS and CDR2 YFSETQ. The CDR3 loop is CASSRDTSGANVLTF. For the CDR3, the DNA is TGCGCCAGCAGCAGGGACACCTCTGGGGCCAACGTCCTGACTTTC.

The rearrangement uses TRBV5-1 and TRBJ1-1, with D possibly matching TRBD1 (6 bases). V was trimmed by 2 bases and J by 5 bases, leaving 16 bases between them. Germline loops: CDR1 SGHRS, CDR2 YFSETQ. This CDR3 is 15 amino acids long. CDR3 sequence: CASSFQGRVGTEAFF. DNA of the CDR3: TGCGCCAGCAGCTTTCAGGGGCGCGTAGGGACTGAAGCTTTCTTT.

V is TRBV11-2 and J is TRBJ1-1; 7 nucleotides line up with TRBD1. The junction had 5 bases not matched to a gene; V was cut back by 4 bases and J by 6 bases. Looked up from germline, CDR1 is SGHAT and CDR2 is FQNNGV. This CDR3 is 13 amino acids long. Here the CDR3 reads CASSSYRGSEAFF. The CDR3 DNA is TGTGCCAGCAGCTCCTACAGGGGTTCTGAAGCTTTCTTT. Filled out from reference TRBV11-2 and TRBJ1-1, the complete variable domain reads EAGVAQSPRYKIIEKRQSVAFWCNPISGHATLYWYQQILGQGPKLLIQFQNNGVVDDSQLPKDRFSAERLKGVDSTLKIQPAKLEDSAVYLCASSSYRGSEAFFGQGTRLTVV.